The 25 T cell receptor beta chains presented below share a single source sample, sequenced in a study of molecular identifiers for immune sequencing clone quantification. TCRdb re-called the PCR reads through MiXCR, storing one row per CDR3 protein. Seen here are about 640,000 distinct CDR3 sequences, about 20% observed once, and the top ten hold roughly 0.83%. The sequencing input was naive CD8+ T cells from blood, with Jurkat cell RNA spiked in. Subset specified: FACS-sorted CD8+CD4-CCR7+CD45RA+ naive T cells. The receptors come from a human donor in good health. Some libraries in this study had Jurkat cell RNA spiked in.

As regards this clonotype: Given a much more abundant clone one base away, this may be a read error. This sequence joins TRBV7-6 and TRBJ2-2; the D gene is possibly TRBD2 (6 bases). In germline, CDR1 is SGHVS, CDR2 FNYEAQ. The CDR3 has 17 residues. The CDR3 nucleotides read TGTGCCAGCAGCTTATCGACTGGGCAGGGACGGACCGGGGGGCTGTTTTTT. Its protein product is CASSLSTGQGRTGGLFF.

This clonotype turned up a few times. The chain has TRBV19 and TRBJ1-5; D uncertain. Trimming removed 1 base from V and 0 bases from J, with 13 bases in between. Germline V gene sequence: CDR1 LNHDA, CDR2 SQIVND (reference sequence). The CDR3 covers 17 residues. In DNA, the CDR3 is TGTGCCAGTAGTATAGGGCAGATCCGGTATAGCAATCAGCCCCAGCATTTT. Translated: CASSIGQIRYSNQPQHF.

The J gene is TRBJ2-1, the V gene TRBV6-2 or TRBV6-3; no clear D gene. The CDR3 totals 15 residues. V lost 0 bases, J lost 5 bases, and 11 bases lay in between. The germline V gene encodes CDR1 MNHEY and CDR2 SVGEGT. CDR3 in amino acids: CASSYSPSGNNEQFF. As DNA, the CDR3 is TGTGCCAGCAGTTACTCCCCCTCGGGTAACAATGAGCAGTTCTTC.

This clonotype has only one observation. Since a much larger clone is just one base distant, this may be a read error. The rearrangement uses TRBV3-1 and TRBJ1-1, with no clear D. V dropped 8 bases and J dropped 1 base, with 14 bases sitting between them. The CDR3 runs to 14 residues. Per germline, CDR1 LGHDT and CDR2 YNNKEL (reference sequence). CDR3 protein: CASGLTDGNTEAFF. The DNA of the CDR3 is TGTGCCAGCGGATTAACTGACGGGAACACTGAAGCTTTCTTT.

The sample holds many counts of this clonotype. This chain links TRBV11-2 with TRBJ2-5; D possibly matches TRBD1 or TRBD2 (5 bases each). With 5 bases removed from V and 0 bases from J, the gap between germline ends came to 19 bases. Looked up from germline, CDR1 is SGHAT and CDR2 is FQNNGV. The CDR3 is made up of 17 amino acids. CDR3 sequence: CASSTWGIEGDQETQYF. CDR3 nucleotide sequence: TGTGCCAGCAGCACCTGGGGGATCGAGGGAGACCAAGAGACCCAGTACTTC.

Details on this clonotype: At one end the junction does not follow the germline gene, possibly because of a read error. The V and J genes are TRBV12-3 or TRBV12-4 and TRBJ1-5; D might be TRBD1 (6 bases). There are 15 residues in the CDR3. The CDR3 loop reads CASTWGGVGNQSQHF. CDR3 coding DNA: TGTGCCAGCACCTGGGGGGGCGTTGGCAATCAGTCCCAGCATTTT.

The sample holds many counts of this clonotype. The rearrangement links TRBV9 to TRBJ2-2, with 9 nucleotides matching TRBD1. CDR3 length: 17 amino acids. In germline, CDR1 is SGDLS, CDR2 YYNGEE. Trimming cost V 3 bases and J 5 bases; bases outside gene matches: 11. CDR3 sequence: CASSGPLTGGDTGELFF. The DNA of the CDR3 is TGTGCCAGCAGCGGCCCGTTGACAGGGGGTGATACCGGGGAGCTGTTTTTT.

On this clonotype itself: A much larger clone differs from this one at a single base, so this may be a read error. This chain uses TRBV9 with TRBJ2-3; the match to TRBD2 covers 10 bases. The ends lost 7 bases at V and 4 bases at J; junction bases unmatched: 15. Looked up from germline, CDR1 is SGDLS and CDR2 is YYNGEE. CDR3 length: 17 residues. CDR3 sequence (DNA): TGTGCCAGCGGCCCCGGTCTAGCGGGAGTAGTCGCAGATACGCAGTATTTT. It is translated as CASGPGLAGVVADTQYF.

The V and J genes are TRBV9 and TRBJ2-2; 12 nucleotides agree with TRBD1. The CDR3 extends over 16 amino acids. Losses at the gene ends were 4 bases for V and 3 bases for J; bases not matched to a gene: 4. The V gene's germline CDR1 is SGDLS and CDR2 YYNGEE. The CDR3 DNA is TGTGCCAGCAGCCACCGGGACAGGGGGCACACCGGGGAGCTGTTTTTT. Translating it yields CASSHRDRGHTGELFF.

Only a few counts were recorded for this clonotype. The chain is built from TRBV12-3 or TRBV12-4 and TRBJ2-2, with 10 positions matching TRBD1. CDR3 size: 19 residues. With 5 bases clipped from V and 3 bases from J, the junction kept 15 bases outside the gene matches. The CDR3 here is CASSLFSTGGAPDTGELFF. The CDR3 DNA sequence: TGTGCCAGCAGTCTCTTCTCGACAGGGGGCGCGCCAGACACCGGGGAGCTGTTTTTT.

This clonotype was picked up many times. This chain connects TRBV29-1 to TRBJ2-2; the D is unclear. Per the germline V gene, CDR1 is SQVTM and CDR2 is ANQGSEA. There are 13 residues in the CDR3. The V end lost 7 bases, the J end lost 1 base, and 10 bases lay between the germline ends. CDR3 nucleotides: TGCAGCGCCGACTTATTGAACACCGGGGAGCTGTTTTTT. Protein sequence: CSADLLNTGELFF.

Turning to this clonotype: A much larger clone sits a single nucleotide away, making a read error possible. The chain links TRBV6-2 or TRBV6-3 to TRBJ1-2; 11 bases are a match to TRBD1. This CDR3 comprises 14 residues. Germline CDR1 reads MNHEY; CDR2 reads SVGEGT. DNA for the CDR3: TGTGCCGGCAGCAACGGACAGGGGGCCTATGGCTACACCTTC. Translation: CAGSNGQGAYGYTF.

This clonotype was counted only a few times. The chain joins TRBV4-3 to TRBJ2-7; 13 nucleotides align to TRBD2. Germline V gene data show CDR1 as LGHNA and CDR2 as YSLEER. The CDR3 consists of 17 residues. Trimming at V came to 1 base and at J to 3 bases, leaving 6 bases not matched to a gene. The CDR3 reads CASSQGTSGSGRYEQYF. CDR3 nucleotide sequence: TGCGCCAGCAGCCAAGGGACTAGCGGGAGTGGCCGCTACGAGCAGTACTTC.

The V and J genes are TRBV16 and TRBJ2-5, with TRBD1 matching over 10 bases. Germline-derived CDR1 and CDR2 are KGHSY and FQNENV. V lost 2 bases and J lost 4; bases outside the gene matches: 7. CDR3 length: 16 residues. CDR3 amino acids: CASSQILTGGAETQYF. CDR3 DNA: TGTGCCAGCAGCCAAATCCTGACAGGGGGCGCAGAGACCCAGTACTTC.

This clonotype was picked up many times. This sequence joins TRBV28 and TRBJ1-5; tentatively, D is TRBD1 (5 bases). Germline CDR1 MDHEN, CDR2 SYDVKM. The CDR3 has 14 residues. V was shortened by 10 bases and J by 7 bases, with 20 bases between the two germline ends. This CDR3 is CATSLGQGRQPQHF. CDR3 in DNA: TGTGCCACCTCCTTGGGGCAGGGCCGGCAGCCCCAGCATTTT.

In its sample, this clonotype was seen many times. The chain recombines TRBV15 with TRBJ2-5; D possibly matches TRBD1 or TRBD2 (5 bases each). Looked up from germline, CDR1 is LNHNV and CDR2 is YYDKDF (reference sequence). V lost 0 bases, J lost 5 bases, and 31 bases lay in between. The CDR3 totals 21 residues. The CDR3: CATSREGAILYAGTEFETQYF. Here the CDR3 DNA reads TGTGCCACCAGCAGAGAGGGCGCCATCCTTTATGCAGGGACCGAGTTCGAGACCCAGTACTTC.

The V and J genes are TRBV28 and TRBJ1-2; no reliable D call. CDR3 length: 14 amino acids. From germline, CDR1 is MDHEN and CDR2 SYDVKM. V dropped 6 bases and J dropped 0 bases, with 11 bases sitting between them. Here the CDR3 DNA reads TGTGCCAGCAGCTTGTGGGCAGCTAACTATGGCTACACCTTC. Amino acid sequence: CASSLWAANYGYTF.

This clonotype occurred many times. The V and J genes are TRBV9 and TRBJ2-3, with 9 bases fitting TRBD2. Per germline, CDR1 SGDLS and CDR2 YYNGEE. With V trimmed by 0 bases and J by 1 base, 3 bases remained unmatched. The CDR3 spans 16 residues. CDR3 DNA: TGTGCCAGCAGCGTAGGTGCTAGCGGGGGCACAGATACGCAGTATTTT. This translates into CASSVGASGGTDTQYF.

Points on this clonotype: A read error may be the cause here, since a much bigger clone is one base away. V is TRBV6-5 and J is TRBJ2-3; 8 bases line up with TRBD1. The germline CDR1 and CDR2 sequences are MNHEY and SVGAGI. The CDR3 extends over 15 amino acids. V shed 6 bases, J shed 4 bases, and the junction held 9 bases outside the gene matches. This CDR3 is CASSYRDRYADTQYF. In nucleotides, the CDR3 is TGTGCCAGCAGCTACCGGGACAGGTACGCAGATACGCAGTATTTT.

A word on this clonotype: A read error may explain this, as a much larger clone is one base away. The chain carries TRBV7-9 and TRBJ1-4, with 12 bases fitting TRBD1. Looked up from germline, CDR1 is SEHNR and CDR2 is FQNEAQ (reference sequence). The CDR3 consists of 18 residues. The CDR3 spells CVSSSGTGGVATNEKLFF. Here the CDR3 DNA reads TGTGTCAGCAGCTCCGGGACAGGGGGCGTTGCAACTAATGAAAAACTGTTTTTT.

In this sample, this clonotype turned up many times. The chain couples TRBV7-6 to TRBJ2-1; 8 positions agree with TRBD2. Trimming at V came to 6 bases and at J to 1 base, leaving 5 bases not matched to a gene. Germline CDR1 and CDR2: SGHVS and FNYEAQ. CDR3 size: 15 residues. Written as DNA, the CDR3 is TGTGCCAGCAGTTTCCTAGCGGGTTCCTACAATGAGCAGTTCTTC. It codes for CASSFLAGSYNEQFF. The full variable domain, rest sourced from reference TRBV7-6 and TRBJ2-1, is GAGVSQSPRYKVTKRGQDVALRCDPISGHVSLYWYRQALGQGPEFLTYFNYEAQQDKSGLPNDRFSAERPEGSISTLTIQRTEQRDSAMYRCASSFLAGSYNEQFFGPGTRLTVL.

This clonotype was found many times. This chain uses TRBV27 with TRBJ1-5; the D gene is possibly TRBD1 (6 bases). Per the germline V gene, CDR1 is MNHEY and CDR2 is SMNVEV (reference sequence). CDR3 length: 15 residues. V lost 6 bases and J lost 5, with 17 bases in between. The CDR3 reads CASSLSTGLDQPQHF. CDR3 nucleotides: TGTGCCAGCAGCCTATCGACAGGTCTTGATCAGCCCCAGCATTTT.

There are many counts of this clonotype. The chain carries TRBV14 and TRBJ2-2; no clear D. Germline V lookup: CDR1 SGHDN, CDR2 FVKESK. Trimming shortened V by 0 bases and J by 4 bases, and 6 bases separated the two germline ends. The CDR3 spans 14 residues. The CDR3 protein is CASSQDLATGELFF. The CDR3 DNA reads TGTGCCAGCAGCCAAGATTTGGCCACCGGGGAGCTGTTTTTT.

As concerns this clonotype: This may be a read error, as it is one base from a much larger clone. The chain's CDR3 is CASRVLAGGGITTDTQYF. Written as DNA, the CDR3 is TGTGCCAGCAGGGTACTAGCGGGGGGCGGGATCACCACAGATACGCAGTATTTT. The rearrangement joins TRBV7-6 to TRBJ2-3; 12 nucleotides line up with TRBD2. Germline CDR1 reads SGHVS; CDR2 reads FNYEAQ. CDR3 length: 18 residues. J lost 2 bases, V lost 6 bases, and 12 bases had no gene match.

This clonotype was observed at least ten times. The CDR3 reads CASSLRTSGRAAVEQYF. In DNA, the CDR3 is TGTGCCAGCAGCCTCAGGACTAGCGGGAGGGCCGCGGTCGAGCAGTACTTC. The genes are TRBV7-9 and TRBJ2-7; 15 bases fit TRBD2. With 5 bases clipped from V and 6 bases from J, the junction kept 11 bases outside the gene matches. CDR3 size: 17 residues. Germline values: CDR1 SEHNR, CDR2 FQNEAQ (reference sequence). Combining the CDR3 with reference TRBV7-9 and TRBJ2-7 gives the whole variable domain DTGVSQNPRHKITKRGQNVTFRCDPISEHNRLYWYRQTLGQGPEFLTYFQNEAQLEKSRLLSDRFSAERPKGSFSTLEIQRTEQGDSAMYLCASSLRTSGRAAVEQYFGPGTRLTVT.